This T cell receptor (beta chain) was obtained from a study of OX40 agonist ivuxolimab in advanced cancers. Generated by immunoSEQ multiplex PCR, the TCRdb table keeps only in-frame clones and is missing some. The sample has some 19,000 clones; just over 85% are singletons. Regarding this clone: Its antigen remains unknown.

General study results and limits: On average, CD8+ T cells had more expanded clones than CD4+. Clonal expansion from baseline to week 6 occurred in both CD4+ and CD8+ T cells. Normalized T-cell clonal expansion was also low in some nonresponders.

Prior autoimmune disease or systemic immunosuppression barred patients. Specimen: CD4+ or CD8+ T cells sorted from blood, collected in a trial of the OX40 agonist ivuxolimab. This TCR came from an adult with an advanced solid tumor such as melanoma, head and neck, liver or kidney cancer.

The CDR3 coding sequence is TGTGCCAGCAGTCCGCGGACAGGGAAAGCTTTCTTT. Translation gives CASSPRTGKAFF. The genes are TRBV27 and TRBJ1-1; 8 bases map to TRBD1. The CDR3 has 12 residues. Germline CDR1 MNHEY, CDR2 SMNVEV (reference sequence). V shed 5 bases and J 9 bases; nucleotides not matched to a gene: 5.